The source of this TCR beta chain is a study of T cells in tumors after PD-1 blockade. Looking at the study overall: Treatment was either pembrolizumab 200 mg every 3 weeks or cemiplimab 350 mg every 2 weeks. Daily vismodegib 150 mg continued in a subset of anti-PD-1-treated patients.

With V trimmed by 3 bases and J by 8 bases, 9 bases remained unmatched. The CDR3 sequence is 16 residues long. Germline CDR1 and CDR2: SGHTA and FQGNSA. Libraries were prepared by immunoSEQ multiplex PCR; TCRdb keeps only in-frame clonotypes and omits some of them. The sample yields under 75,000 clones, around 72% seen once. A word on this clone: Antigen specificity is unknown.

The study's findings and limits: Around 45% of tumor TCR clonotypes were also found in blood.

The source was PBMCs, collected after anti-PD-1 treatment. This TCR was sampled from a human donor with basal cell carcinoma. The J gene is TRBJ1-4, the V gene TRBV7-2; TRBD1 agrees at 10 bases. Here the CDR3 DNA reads TGTGCCAGCAGCTTTACCCGGGACAGGGGCTACGAAAAACTGTTTTTT. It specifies CASSFTRDRGYEKLFF.